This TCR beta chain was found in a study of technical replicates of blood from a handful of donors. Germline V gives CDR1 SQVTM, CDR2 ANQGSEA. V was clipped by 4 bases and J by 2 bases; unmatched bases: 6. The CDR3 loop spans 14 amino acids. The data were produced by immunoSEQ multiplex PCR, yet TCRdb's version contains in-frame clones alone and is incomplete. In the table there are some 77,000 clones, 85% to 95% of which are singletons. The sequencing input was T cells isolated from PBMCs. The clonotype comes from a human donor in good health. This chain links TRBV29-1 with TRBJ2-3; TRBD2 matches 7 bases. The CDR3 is CSVGGTILTDTQYF. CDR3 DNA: TGCAGCGTTGGAGGGACTATCCTCACAGATACGCAGTATTTT.